These 16 T cell receptor beta chains came from one sample sequenced in a study of identical twins. MiXCR was run by TCRdb on the 5' RACE reads, yielding one entry per CDR3 protein. The data contain hundreds of thousands of distinct CDR3 sequences, 6% to 9% of them seen just once; the ten biggest clones take up 1.9%. The same data also contributed to another study, on yellow fever vaccine responses in identical twins.

The sample was memory (CD45RO+) T cells sorted from blood. Receptors originate from a woman younger than 30 in good health.

The chain joins TRBV28 to TRBJ1-1; D ambiguous. With 5 bases removed from V and 1 base from J, the gap between germline ends came to 17 bases. This CDR3 contains 16 residues. Germline V CDR1 and CDR2: MDHEN, SYDVKM. The CDR3 spells CASSPLTEVWNTEAFF. CDR3 sequence (DNA): TGTGCCAGCAGTCCTTTAACTGAGGTATGGAACACTGAAGCTTTCTTT.

This clonotype was observed a handful of times. The chain has TRBV9 and TRBJ1-1; TRBD1 might be the D (5 bases). The V gene's germline CDR1 is SGDLS and CDR2 YYNGEE. This CDR3 has 13 amino acids. V shed 4 bases and J shed 0 bases, with 7 bases lying between them. The CDR3 region has the DNA TGTGCCAGCAGCCGGGACTTGAACACTGAAGCTTTCTTT. This sequence encodes CASSRDLNTEAFF.

The table lists this clonotype with a few counts. This rearrangement joins TRBV9 to TRBJ1-3, with D hard to call. Germline CDR1 and CDR2: SGDLS and YYNGEE. CDR3 length: 15 residues. V dropped 2 bases and J dropped 1 base, with 10 bases sitting between them. CDR3 loop: CASSVSGKSGNTIYF. In DNA, the CDR3 is TGTGCCAGCAGCGTTTCGGGAAAATCTGGAAACACCATATATTTT.

This clonotype was picked up many times. The chain couples TRBV7-6 to TRBJ1-1; the D gene is possibly TRBD1 (5 bases). CDR3 length equals 18 residues. Trimming removed 5 bases at V and 0 bases at J, with 22 bases between. CDR1 and CDR2 from the germline V gene are SGHVS and FNYEAQ. The CDR3, as DNA: TGTGCCAGCAGCCCGGTGCAAGGGACCCCCACGATGAACACTGAAGCTTTCTTT. This codes for CASSPVQGTPTMNTEAFF.

This clonotype was detected ten times or more. The chain links TRBV5-1 to TRBJ2-5; 10 bases align to TRBD2. The germline V gene encodes CDR1 SGHRS and CDR2 YFSETQ. The CDR3 extends over 15 amino acids. V trimming: 0 bases; J trimming: 3 bases; junction bases outside the gene matches: 2. CDR3 coding DNA: TGCGCCAGCAGCTTGGGGACTAGCGGAAAAGAGACCCAGTACTTC. This encodes CASSLGTSGKETQYF.

This clonotype was found a few times. The V gene is TRBV9, the J gene TRBJ2-7, with TRBD2 matching 8 bases. Germline V gene sequence: CDR1 SGDLS, CDR2 YYNGEE. The CDR3 consists of 16 residues. With 4 bases clipped from V and 3 bases from J, the junction kept 12 bases outside the gene matches. As DNA, the CDR3 is TGTGCCAGCAGCCCGGGGGGGGCAGGGGTAGGCTACGAGCAGTACTTC. Protein: CASSPGGAGVGYEQYF.

This clonotype has more than one count but fewer than ten. The chain carries TRBV11-2 and TRBJ2-1, with 8 nucleotides matching TRBD2. The germline gives CDR1 SGHAT, CDR2 FQNNGV. The ends lost 3 bases at V and 9 bases at J; junction bases unmatched: 4. This CDR3 spans 13 amino acids. CDR3 sequence (DNA): TGTGCCAGCAGCTTGGGCGGGAGGACTGAGCAGTTCTTC. This sequence encodes CASSLGGRTEQFF.

This clonotype was observed a handful of times. CDR3 DNA sequence: TGTGCCAGCAGCTTAGGCGGGACAGTCCAAGAGACCCAGTACTTC. This codes for CASSLGGTVQETQYF. V is TRBV7-9 and J is TRBJ2-5; weak D call: TRBD1 (7 bases). This CDR3 is built from 15 residues. With 1 base removed from V and 1 base from J, the gap between germline ends came to 10 bases. Germline CDR1 and CDR2: SEHNR and FQNEAQ (reference sequence).

This clonotype was seen only a few times. The chain is built from TRBV7-2 and TRBJ1-3; tentatively, D is TRBD1 (5 bases). The V gene lost 5 bases and the J gene lost 0 bases, with 11 bases spanning the gap. Looked up from germline, CDR1 is SGHTA and CDR2 is FQGNSA. The CDR3 extends over 15 amino acids. CDR3 sequence reads: CASSRDLSSGNTIYF. The CDR3 region has the DNA TGTGCCAGCAGCCGGGACCTTTCCTCTGGAAACACCATATATTTT.

V gene TRBV11-2 combines with J gene TRBJ2-2; TRBD1 agrees at 10 bases. After removal of 1 base from V and 4 bases from J, the junction contained 18 bases not matched to a gene. The CDR3 sequence is 21 residues long. CDR1 is SGHAT and CDR2 is FQNNGV in the germline V gene. In DNA, the CDR3 is TGTGCCAGCAGCTTAGGACGCCCACATGAGACAGGGGGCGCAGGCACCGGGGAGCTGTTTTTT. The encoded protein is CASSLGRPHETGGAGTGELFF.

The table lists this clonotype with a few counts. V gene TRBV7-3 combines with J gene TRBJ2-4; D might be TRBD1 (6 bases). CDR1 SGHTA and CDR2 FQGTGA come from the germline V gene. The CDR3 spans 17 residues. The V end was cut by 0 bases, the J end by 3 bases, with 15 bases between. The CDR3 sequence is CASSLTGTPGGKNIQYF. The DNA of the CDR3 is TGTGCCAGCAGCTTAACGGGGACACCCGGAGGCAAAAACATTCAGTACTTC.

This clonotype was detected many times. This sequence joins TRBV4-3 and TRBJ2-1, with 10 positions matching TRBD2. Germline CDR1 is LGHNA and CDR2 is YSLEER. V dropped 0 bases and J dropped 5; count of bases not matched to a gene: 10. The CDR3 is 18 residues long. CDR3 protein: CASSQEGTWTSGNNEQFF. CDR3 in DNA: TGCGCCAGCAGCCAAGAGGGAACCTGGACTAGCGGAAACAATGAGCAGTTCTTC.

This clonotype was observed at least ten times. V is TRBV11-2 and J is TRBJ2-1; 12 bases fit TRBD2. The germline gives CDR1 SGHAT, CDR2 FQNNGV. CDR3 length equals 21 residues. After removal of 3 bases from V and 7 bases from J, the junction contained 22 bases not matched to a gene. The CDR3 coding sequence is TGTGCCAGCAGCTTTTCTCATCCCGAAAAGACTAGCGGGAGTTTACGGAATGAGCAGTTCTTC. It yields the protein CASSFSHPEKTSGSLRNEQFF.

This clonotype was counted only a few times. The chain joins TRBV29-1 to TRBJ2-3, with D perhaps given as TRBD1 or TRBD2 (5 bases each). CDR1 is SQVTM and CDR2 is ANQGSEA in the germline V gene. This CDR3 is built from 12 residues. Trimming took off 7 bases at V and 9 bases at J, with 17 bases between the two ends. This CDR3 is CSARDHRRTQYF. The DNA for the CDR3 is TGCAGCGCTCGGGACCATCGACGCACGCAGTATTTT.

V gene TRBV6-1 combines with J gene TRBJ2-2; the D gene could be TRBD1 or TRBD2 (7 bases each). The CDR3 extends over 16 amino acids. The V gene's germline CDR1 is MNHNS and CDR2 SASEGT. The germline V and J ends were trimmed by 6 bases and 5 bases, with 19 bases remaining between them. CDR3 loop: CASSSGTVRPTGELFF. In nucleotides, the CDR3 is TGTGCCAGCAGCAGCGGGACAGTGAGGCCAACCGGGGAGCTGTTTTTT.

This clonotype was picked up a small number of times. The chain combines TRBV5-6 with TRBJ1-4; 11 nucleotides agree with TRBD1. CDR3 length: 15 amino acids. The V gene's germline CDR1 is SGHDT and CDR2 YYEEEE. Unmatched junction bases numbered 7, after V lost 4 bases and J lost 8 bases. CDR3 sequence (DNA): TGTGCCAGCAGCATAGGACAGGGGGCGGAGGAAAAACTGTTTTTT. It is translated as CASSIGQGAEEKLFF.